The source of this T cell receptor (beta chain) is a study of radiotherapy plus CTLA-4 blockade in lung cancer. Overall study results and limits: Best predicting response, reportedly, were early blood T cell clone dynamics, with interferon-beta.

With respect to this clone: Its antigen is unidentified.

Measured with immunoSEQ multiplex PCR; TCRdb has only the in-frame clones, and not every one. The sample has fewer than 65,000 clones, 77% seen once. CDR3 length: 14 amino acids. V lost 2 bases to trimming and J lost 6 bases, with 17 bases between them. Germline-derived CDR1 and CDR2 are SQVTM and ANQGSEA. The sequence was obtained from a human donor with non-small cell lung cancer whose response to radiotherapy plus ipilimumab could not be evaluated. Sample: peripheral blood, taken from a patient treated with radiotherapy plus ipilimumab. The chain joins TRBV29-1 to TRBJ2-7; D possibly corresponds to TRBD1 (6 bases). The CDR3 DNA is TGCAGCGTTGAAAAGGAACAGGGTTACGGCGAGCAGTACTTC. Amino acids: CSVEKEQGYGEQYF.